Listed here are 27 T cell receptor beta chains from one sample, sequenced in a study of OX40 agonist ivuxolimab in advanced cancers. The protocol was immunoSEQ multiplex PCR, while the TCRdb copy is restricted to in-frame clones and leaves out a portion. Among about 80,000 clones listed, around 90% were seen once. Specimen: CD4+ or CD8+ T cells sorted from blood, collected in a trial of the OX40 agonist ivuxolimab. The receptors were sampled from an adult with an advanced solid tumor such as melanoma, head and neck, liver or kidney cancer.

This rearrangement joins TRBV5-4 to TRBJ1-1; D remains unclear. The ends were cut back, 0 bases at V and 5 bases at J, with 17 bases in the middle. CDR1 is SGHNT and CDR2 is YYREEE in the germline V gene (reference sequence). This CDR3 has 16 amino acids. The CDR3 bases are TGTGCCAGCAGCTTGGGTCCCCCAGGAATGGGGACTGAAGCTTTCTTT. This translates into CASSLGPPGMGTEAFF.

This clone was counted once. This chain uses TRBV5-1 with TRBJ1-2; D remains ambiguous. Germline CDR1 SGHRS, CDR2 YFSETQ. This CDR3 region has 13 residues. V was shortened by 4 bases and J by 2 bases, with 9 bases between the two germline ends. Here the CDR3 DNA reads TGCGCCAGCAGCGAAGACGGAAACTATGGCTACACCTTC. It specifies CASSEDGNYGYTF.

The J gene is TRBJ1-1, the V gene TRBV27; weak D call: TRBD1 (6 bases). CDR3 length: 15 residues. Germline values: CDR1 MNHEY, CDR2 SMNVEV (reference sequence). V was cut by 5 bases and J by 5 bases, with 18 bases left in between. This chain's CDR3 is CASSPDRALSTEAFF. The CDR3 region has the DNA TGTGCCAGCAGTCCGGACAGAGCTTTGAGTACTGAAGCTTTCTTT.

The genes are TRBV19 and TRBJ1-2; 7 bases agree with TRBD1. This CDR3 spans 14 amino acids. V was clipped by 3 bases and J by 8 bases; unmatched bases: 9. Germline CDR1 LNHDA, CDR2 SQIVND (reference sequence). The DNA for the CDR3 is TGTGCCAGTAGTATCTCTGGACAGGTCGGCGGCTACACCTTC. Amino acids: CASSISGQVGGYTF.

The chain links TRBV11-3 to TRBJ2-5; the D gene is possibly TRBD1 (6 bases). Trimming pared 3 bases from V and 3 bases from J, leaving 8 bases between. The germline CDR1 and CDR2 sequences are SGHNT and YENEEA. This CDR3 region has 13 residues. The CDR3 region has the DNA TGTGCCAGCAGCTTTGGACAGAAAGAGACCCAGTACTTC. Residues: CASSFGQKETQYF.

V is TRBV6-6 and J is TRBJ1-1; no clear D gene. The CDR3 runs 11 residues. Trimming shortened V by 10 bases and J by 1 base, and 7 bases separated the two germline ends. Germline values: CDR1 MNHNY, CDR2 SVGAGI (reference sequence). The CDR3 coding sequence is TGTGCCACCCGCAGGAACACTGAAGCTTTCTTT. This encodes CATRRNTEAFF.

V usage is TRBV4-2 and J usage is TRBJ2-4; D might be TRBD2 (6 bases). Trimming stripped 4 bases from V and 8 bases from J, with 15 bases between. The CDR3 spans 14 residues. Germline V gene data show CDR1 as LGHNA and CDR2 as YNFKEQ. This CDR3 is CASSRTRRGDIQYF. The CDR3 DNA sequence: TGTGCCAGCAGCCGAACTCGGAGGGGAGACATTCAGTACTTC.

The rearrangement joins TRBV2 to TRBJ2-7, with D tentatively TRBD1 (6 bases). Germline loops: CDR1 SNHLY, CDR2 FYNNEI. V gave up 4 bases and J gave up 3 bases, with 13 bases separating them. This CDR3 region has 14 residues. CDR3 sequence: CASSATGGRYEQYF. The DNA of the CDR3 is TGTGCCAGCAGTGCGACAGGTGGCCGCTACGAGCAGTACTTC. Full variable domain (missing parts from reference TRBV2 and TRBJ2-7): EPEVTQTPSHQVTQMGQEVILRCVPISNHLYFYWYRQILGQKVEFLVSFYNNEISEKSEIFDDQFSVERPDGSNFTLKIRSTKLEDSAMYFCASSATGGRYEQYFGPGTRLTVT.

The chain joins TRBV11-2 to TRBJ1-2; D is possibly TRBD1 (6 bases). With 1 base removed from V and 0 bases from J, the gap between germline ends came to 9 bases. Looked up from germline, CDR1 is SGHAT and CDR2 is FQNNGV. This CDR3 is built from 15 residues. The CDR3 is CASSLVQGANYGYTF. The CDR3 DNA sequence: TGTGCCAGCAGCTTAGTACAGGGAGCTAACTATGGCTACACCTTC. The full variable domain, in which reference TRBV11-2 and TRBJ1-2 provide the parts outside the CDR3, is EAGVAQSPRYKIIEKRQSVAFWCNPISGHATLYWYQQILGQGPKLLIQFQNNGVVDDSQLPKDRFSAERLKGVDSTLKIQPAKLEDSAVYLCASSLVQGANYGYTFGSGTRLTVV.

V usage is TRBV27 and J usage is TRBJ2-7; the match to TRBD2 covers 12 bases. The CDR3 runs 15 residues. In germline, CDR1 is MNHEY, CDR2 SMNVEV (reference sequence). The junction had 10 bases not matched to a gene; V was cut back by 6 bases and J by 7 bases. CDR3 coding DNA: TGTGCCAGCAGGGCTAGCGGGGGGGCTGTAAGGGAGCAGTACTTC. Amino acid sequence: CASRASGGAVREQYF.

This chain uses TRBV11-2 with TRBJ2-4, with 8 bases fitting TRBD1. The CDR3 totals 15 residues. V lost 3 bases, J lost 2 bases, and 3 bases stayed unmatched. CDR1 is SGHAT, CDR2 FQNNGV, per germline. CDR3 sequence (DNA): TGTGCCAGCAGCTTGGGGACAGGCACCAAAAACATTCAGTACTTC. As protein: CASSLGTGTKNIQYF.

The CDR3 nucleotides are TGTGCCAGCAGCCTAAGTCCAGGGGCGGCGGCTTTCTTT. It specifies CASSLSPGAAAFF. The chain joins TRBV5-4 to TRBJ1-1; a weak D match, TRBD1 (6 bases). There are 13 residues in the CDR3. V shed 4 bases and J shed 11 bases, with 18 bases lying between them. CDR1 and CDR2 from the germline V gene are SGHNT and YYREEE (reference sequence). Filled out from reference TRBV5-4 and TRBJ1-1, the complete variable domain reads ETGVTQSPTHLIKTRGQQVTLRCSSQSGHNTVSWYQQALGQGPQFIFQYYREEENGRGNFPPRFSGLQFPNYSSELNVNALELDDSALYLCASSLSPGAAAFFGQGTRLTVV.

In its sample, this clone was seen a few times. The CDR3 region has the DNA TGCAGTGCTGGGGTTAACACTGAAGCTTTCTTT. It encodes CSAGVNTEAFF. This rearrangement joins TRBV20-1 to TRBJ1-1, with D unresolved. The V gene lost 5 bases and the J gene lost 2 bases, with 6 bases spanning the gap. The germline CDR1 and CDR2 sequences are DFQATT and SNEGSKA (reference sequence). The CDR3 covers 11 residues.

This clone was recorded once. The rearrangement links TRBV10-1 to TRBJ2-7, with D unclear. Germline V gives CDR1 WNHNN, CDR2 SYGVQD (reference sequence). V was cut by 0 bases and J by 3 bases, with 6 bases left in between. CDR3 size: 13 residues. Here the CDR3 reads CASSESVGYEQYF. The CDR3, as DNA: TGCGCCAGCAGTGAGTCGGTCGGCTACGAGCAGTACTTC.

This chain joins TRBV6-5 and TRBJ2-5; TRBD1 is a possible D gene (6 bases). Germline V lookup: CDR1 MNHEY, CDR2 SVGAGI. The CDR3 has 11 residues. V lost 8 bases and J 4 bases, leaving 8 bases between the germline ends. For the CDR3, the DNA is TGTGCCAGCGGGACACGAGAGACCCAGTACTTC. Protein sequence: CASGTRETQYF.

The genes are TRBV5-1 and TRBJ2-5; D unclear. Germline V lookup: CDR1 SGHRS, CDR2 YFSETQ. Trimming removed 1 base from V and 5 bases from J, with 3 bases in between. This CDR3 has 11 residues. DNA of the CDR3: TGCGCCAGCAGCTTGATGGAGACCCAGTACTTC. It yields the protein CASSLMETQYF.

The rearrangement uses TRBV30 and TRBJ2-5, with D possibly matching TRBD2 (6 bases). With 4 bases removed from V and 4 bases from J, the gap between germline ends came to 7 bases. The CDR3 is 11 residues long. Germline CDR1 is GTSNPN and CDR2 is SVGIG (reference sequence). The CDR3 sequence: CAWMEGETQYF. DNA of the CDR3: TGTGCCTGGATGGAGGGAGAGACCCAGTACTTC.

Here the CDR3 DNA reads TGTGCCATCAGTGCCTACATCAATCAGCCCCAGCATTTT. This codes for CAISAYINQPQHF. The gene calls are TRBV10-3 and TRBJ1-5; D ambiguous. Germline V lookup: CDR1 ENHRY, CDR2 SYGVKD. The CDR3 contains 13 residues. Trimming removed 4 bases at V and 3 bases at J, with 7 bases between.

V is TRBV5-1 and J is TRBJ2-3; 10 positions agree with TRBD1. The germline gives CDR1 SGHRS, CDR2 YFSETQ. The CDR3 runs to 15 residues. With V trimmed by 4 bases and J by 1 base, 3 bases remained unmatched. In DNA, the CDR3 is TGCGCCAGCAGCCTAGGGACAGGGGGCACAGATACGCAGTATTTT. It is translated as CASSLGTGGTDTQYF.

There are a few counts of this clone. CDR3 in amino acids: CAISDQTGQSTDTQYF. Here the CDR3 DNA reads TGTGCCATCAGTGATCAGACAGGGCAAAGCACAGATACGCAGTATTTT. V is TRBV10-3 and J is TRBJ2-3; 7 positions agree with TRBD1. CDR1 and CDR2 (germline): ENHRY, SYGVKD. V dropped 3 bases and J dropped 0; count of bases not matched to a gene: 6. The CDR3 runs 16 residues.

The rearrangement links TRBV7-9 to TRBJ2-3; 10 nucleotides agree with TRBD2. The CDR3 covers 14 residues. Germline values: CDR1 SEHNR, CDR2 FQNEAQ (reference sequence). Losses at the gene ends were 7 bases for V and 1 base for J; bases not matched to a gene: 2. CDR3 protein: CASTTSGGTDTQYF. CDR3 coding DNA: TGTGCCAGCACTACTAGCGGGGGCACAGATACGCAGTATTTT.

The chain joins TRBV18 to TRBJ1-1; 9 bases match TRBD1. CDR3 size: 14 residues. V was pared by 6 bases and J by 0 bases, with 2 bases of the junction left unmatched. The germline V gene encodes CDR1 KGHSH and CDR2 LQKENI. CDR3 loop: CASSGTGLNTEAFF. CDR3 coding DNA: TGTGCCAGCTCCGGGACAGGGTTGAACACTGAAGCTTTCTTT.

The rearrangement joins TRBV14 to TRBJ2-5, with D perhaps matching TRBD1 or TRBD2 (5 bases each). Germline-derived CDR1 and CDR2 are SGHDN and FVKESK. The CDR3 loop spans 16 amino acids. V was trimmed by 6 bases and J by 0 bases, leaving 17 bases between them. The CDR3 region is CASSPGDRIYQETQYF. The CDR3 DNA is TGTGCCAGCAGTCCTGGGGACCGCATATACCAAGAGACCCAGTACTTC. The whole variable domain, remainder taken from reference TRBV14 and TRBJ2-5, is EAGVTQFPSHSVIEKGQTVTLRCDPISGHDNLYWYRRVMGKEIKFLLHFVKESKQDESGMPNNRFLAERTGGTYSTLKVQPAELEDSGVYFCASSPGDRIYQETQYFGPGTRLLVL.

The rearrangement uses TRBV7-8 and TRBJ2-5, with no clear D. CDR1 and CDR2 from the germline V gene are SGHVS and FQNEAQ. The CDR3 totals 12 residues. Trimming left V 2 bases short and J 5 bases short, with 6 bases between. In DNA, the CDR3 is TGTGCCAGCAGCTTATCCCGGGAGACCCAGTACTTC. This gives the protein CASSLSRETQYF.

The V gene is TRBV19, the J gene TRBJ2-7; D is perhaps TRBD1 (6 bases). The CDR3 contains 15 residues. Trimming pared 5 bases from V and 0 bases from J, leaving 14 bases between. Germline CDR1 and CDR2: LNHDA and SQIVND (reference sequence). CDR3 sequence reads: CASSPRAGASYEQYF. The CDR3, as DNA: TGTGCCAGTAGTCCTAGGGCAGGGGCCTCCTACGAGCAGTACTTC.

This clone was seen a single time. The rearrangement uses TRBV2 and TRBJ2-4, with D hard to call. Germline-derived CDR1 and CDR2 are SNHLY and FYNNEI. V lost 5 bases and J lost 2, with 7 bases in between. The CDR3 sequence is 13 residues long. CDR3 residues: CASSREPKNIQYF. The CDR3, as DNA: TGTGCCAGCAGTAGGGAACCCAAAAACATTCAGTACTTC.

This chain's CDR3 is CASRTGGTYEQYF. The CDR3 DNA follows: TGTGCCAGCAGGACAGGAGGAACCTACGAGCAGTACTTC. V is TRBV10-3 and J is TRBJ2-7; 7 bases match TRBD1. V lost 10 bases, J lost 2 bases, and 8 bases stayed unmatched. CDR1 and CDR2 from the germline V gene are ENHRY and SYGVKD. CDR3 size: 13 residues.